What follows are 24 T cell receptor beta chains derived from one specimen sequenced in a study of T cell changes during pregnancy in multiple sclerosis. Data came from immunoSEQ multiplex PCR; TCRdb stores just in-frame clones and leaves some out. This sample carries roughly 64,000 clones, roughly 92% of them seen once, and the ten largest clones take 1.4%. This specimen was peripheral blood, taken in the second trimester of pregnancy. All receptors come from a female donor with multiple sclerosis, enrolled in a pregnancy study.

CDR3 in DNA: TGTGCCAGCAGTTCCCCGGACAATGGCTACACCTTC. Amino acids: CASSSPDNGYTF. The chain combines TRBV28 with TRBJ1-2; the D gene is possibly TRBD1 (5 bases). The germline CDR1 and CDR2 sequences are MDHEN and SYDVKM. The ends were cut back, 4 bases at V and 6 bases at J, with 9 bases in the middle. The CDR3 is 12 amino acids.

This CDR3 reads CASSQSGLYTDTQYF. The CDR3 bases are TGTGCCAGCAGCCAAAGCGGCCTCTACACAGATACGCAGTATTTT. The V and J genes are TRBV5-4 and TRBJ2-3, with TRBD2 as a possible D gene (5 bases). V shed 4 bases and J shed 2 bases, with 14 bases lying between them. This CDR3 spans 15 amino acids. Germline V CDR1 and CDR2: SGHNT, YYREEE (reference sequence).

The rearrangement uses TRBV5-5 and TRBJ1-5; 7 bases match TRBD1. V lost 5 bases to trimming and J lost 2 bases; unmatched junction nucleotides: 4. The CDR3 spans 14 residues. CDR1 SGHKS and CDR2 YYEKEE come from the germline V gene (reference sequence). The CDR3 sequence is CASSTGDGNQPQHF. The CDR3 region has the DNA TGTGCCAGCAGTACAGGGGATGGCAATCAGCCCCAGCATTTT. The entire variable domain, with the rest obtained from reference TRBV5-5 and TRBJ1-5, is as follows: DAGVTQSPTHLIKTRGQQVTLRCSPISGHKSVSWYQQVLGQGPQFIFQYYEKEERGRGNFPDRFSARQFPNYSSELNVNALLLGDSALYLCASSTGDGNQPQHFGDGTRLSIL.

This chain connects TRBV6-5 to TRBJ1-2; D remains ambiguous. The V end was cut by 9 bases, the J end by 8 bases, with 13 bases between. Germline-derived CDR1 and CDR2 are MNHEY and SVGAGI. The CDR3 consists of 11 residues. The DNA for the CDR3 is TGTGCCAGTTGGGCTGGAAAAGGCTACACCTTC. Protein sequence: CASWAGKGYTF.

On this clone itself: It is unclear where the CDR3 begins or ends on the DNA, so no DNA is shown, and the CDR3 is as TCRdb lists it. The chain employs TRBV9 and TRBJ2-3; the tabulated D call, TRBD1, remains unverified against the DNA. The CDR3 spans 19 amino acids, including both terminal residues. The germline CDR1 and CDR2 sequences are SGDLS and YYNGEE. The CDR3 loop is CASSVGPGEGDRSTDTQYF.

J is TRBJ2-1 and V is TRBV5-8, with 9 bases fitting TRBD1. This CDR3 has 15 residues. V dropped 3 bases and J dropped 2; count of bases not matched to a gene: 3. The germline V gene has CDR1 SGHTS and CDR2 YDEGEE. The CDR3: CASSSGTGTYNEQFF. As DNA, the CDR3 is TGTGCCAGCAGCTCCGGGACAGGGACCTACAATGAGCAGTTCTTC.

The chain recombines TRBV5-4 with TRBJ2-1, with D perhaps TRBD2 (7 bases). Between the trimmed V and J ends, which lost 3 bases and 5 bases, there was a span of 15 bases. The CDR3 spans 15 residues. Germline V gene data show CDR1 as SGHNT and CDR2 as YYREEE (reference sequence). In DNA form, the CDR3 reads TGTGCCAGCAGCTCGCAAGGGGGGGCGGACAATGAGCAGTTCTTC. Translating it yields CASSSQGGADNEQFF.

V gene TRBV4-1 combines with J gene TRBJ1-4; no reliable D call. With 3 bases removed from V and 4 bases from J, the gap between germline ends came to 12 bases. The CDR3 is 15 residues long. Germline V lookup: CDR1 MGHRA, CDR2 YSYEKL. The CDR3 spells CASSQHGGYNEKLFF. The CDR3 nucleotides read TGCGCCAGCAGCCAGCACGGAGGGTATAATGAAAAACTGTTTTTT.

The count of this clone is one. The CDR3 here is CASGFSGTSYEQYF. The CDR3 DNA reads as TGTGCTAGTGGTTTTAGCGGTACCTCCTACGAGCAGTACTTC. The chain links TRBV12-5 to TRBJ2-7; D perhaps matches TRBD2 (6 bases). Germline CDR1 is LGHNT and CDR2 is FRNRAP. This CDR3 comprises 14 residues. Trimming pared 3 bases from V and 0 bases from J, leaving 9 bases between.

The V and J genes are TRBV6-1 and TRBJ2-3; D gene uncertain. The CDR3 extends over 14 amino acids. CDR1 is MNHNS and CDR2 is SASEGT in the germline V gene. Trimming left V 7 bases short and J 0 bases short, with 11 bases between. CDR3 in amino acids: CASTRMESTDTQYF. Written as DNA, the CDR3 is TGTGCCAGCACGAGGATGGAGAGCACAGATACGCAGTATTTT.

The CDR3 DNA reads as TGCGCCAGCAGTCTCGGACTAGCGGGGCGCAATGAGCAGTTCTTC. Its translation: CASSLGLAGRNEQFF. The chain employs TRBV5-1 and TRBJ2-1; 12 bases align to TRBD2. This CDR3 has 15 amino acids. The germline gives CDR1 SGHRS, CDR2 YFSETQ. V shed 5 bases, J shed 6 bases, and the junction held 6 bases outside the gene matches.

This sequence joins TRBV28 and TRBJ2-7, with a weak D call TRBD2 (6 bases). The germline gives CDR1 MDHEN, CDR2 SYDVKM. The V end lost 8 bases, the J end lost 3 bases, and 11 bases lay between the germline ends. This CDR3 region has 12 residues. For the CDR3, the DNA is TGTGCCAGCTGGGGGGAACACTACGAGCAGTACTTC. Its protein product is CASWGEHYEQYF. The whole variable domain, filled in from reference TRBV28 and TRBJ2-7, reads DVKVTQSSRYLVKRTGEKVFLECVQDMDHENMFWYRQDPGLGLRLIYFSYDVKMKEKGDIPEGYSVSREKKERFSLILESASTNQTSMYLCASWGEHYEQYFGPGTRLTVT.

In nucleotides, the CDR3 is TGTGCCAGCTCACAGGGGCCCTCGAACACCGGGGAGCTGTTTTTT. Translation gives CASSQGPSNTGELFF. The gene calls are TRBV18 and TRBJ2-2; perhaps TRBD1 as D (5 bases). V dropped 4 bases and J dropped 0 bases, with 9 bases sitting between them. CDR3 size: 15 residues. Germline lookup yields CDR1 KGHSH and CDR2 LQKENI.

The chain employs TRBV18 and TRBJ2-5; no clear D. The V gene lost 5 bases and the J gene lost 5 bases, with 12 bases spanning the gap. Looked up from germline, CDR1 is KGHSH and CDR2 is LQKENI. This CDR3 has 13 residues. CDR3 in DNA: TGTGCCAGCTCAGGGCCCGGCAGGGAGACCCAGTACTTC. Amino acid sequence: CASSGPGRETQYF.

This rearrangement joins TRBV9 to TRBJ1-4, with 9 bases that match TRBD1. Trimming at V came to 6 bases and at J to 8 bases, leaving 11 bases not matched to a gene. The germline V gene encodes CDR1 SGDLS and CDR2 YYNGEE. The CDR3 totals 15 residues. CDR3 in amino acids: CASTTGTGIGEKLFF. CDR3 sequence (DNA): TGTGCCAGCACCACCGGGACAGGGATAGGAGAAAAACTGTTTTTT.

The rearrangement links TRBV5-1 to TRBJ1-1, with D unclear. The length of the CDR3 is 14 residues. Germline CDR1 reads SGHRS; CDR2 reads YFSETQ. The V gene lost 4 bases and the J gene lost 0 bases, with 10 bases spanning the gap. The CDR3 sequence: CASSPGVMNTEAFF. The DNA for the CDR3 is TGCGCCAGCAGCCCGGGAGTTATGAACACTGAAGCTTTCTTT.

The rearrangement joins TRBV5-1 to TRBJ1-2; D gene ambiguous. This CDR3 region has 13 residues. V lost 3 bases, J lost 0 bases, and 6 bases lay in between. Germline CDR1 and CDR2: SGHRS and YFSETQ. The DNA for the CDR3 is TGCGCCAGCAGCTCGGTCCCTAACTATGGCTACACCTTC. Encoded protein: CASSSVPNYGYTF.

The CDR3 sequence is CASSSASGSNEQFF. The CDR3, as DNA: TGTGCCAGCAGTTCTGCTAGCGGGAGCAATGAGCAGTTCTTC. The chain joins TRBV6-1 to TRBJ2-1, with 10 nucleotides matching TRBD2. Germline V CDR1 and CDR2: MNHNS, SASEGT. CDR3 length equals 14 residues. The V and J ends lost 5 bases and 6 bases, in that order; junction bases with no gene match: 4.

This chain uses TRBV7-3 with TRBJ2-2; 9 nucleotides align to TRBD2. Losses at the gene ends were 2 bases for V and 6 bases for J; bases not matched to a gene: 7. Germline V gene lookup returns CDR1 SGHTA and CDR2 FQGTGA. The CDR3 consists of 16 residues. CDR3 sequence (DNA): TGTGCCAGCAGCTTACCGGGGACTAGCATAGCCGGGGAGCTGTTTTTT. This encodes CASSLPGTSIAGELFF.

A single count supports this clone. The chain uses TRBV28 and TRBJ1-2; 9 bases are shared with TRBD1. In germline, CDR1 is MDHEN, CDR2 SYDVKM. The CDR3 spans 16 residues. Germline trimming cut 5 bases from V and 2 bases from J; bases unmatched to any gene: 9. CDR3 amino acids: CASSLRGTGLNYGYTF. Written as DNA, the CDR3 is TGTGCCAGCAGTCTACGAGGGACAGGGCTAAACTATGGCTACACCTTC.

V and J are TRBV14 and TRBJ1-1; a weak D match, TRBD1 (5 bases). This CDR3 contains 15 residues. Germline V lookup: CDR1 SGHDN, CDR2 FVKESK. V was cut by 4 bases and J by 12 bases, with 24 bases left in between. The CDR3 region has the DNA TGTGCCAGCAGCCTCATCGGGGACTTAGGGGTCGAAACTTTCTTT. Translated, it gives CASSLIGDLGVETFF. Full variable domain (remainder filled in from reference TRBV14 and TRBJ1-1): EAGVTQFPSHSVIEKGQTVTLRCDPISGHDNLYWYRRVMGKEIKFLLHFVKESKQDESGMPNNRFLAERTGGTYSTLKVQPAELEDSGVYFCASSLIGDLGVETFFGQGTRLTVV.

This sequence joins TRBV30 and TRBJ1-5; weak D call: TRBD1 (6 bases). The V gene's germline CDR1 is GTSNPN and CDR2 SVGIG (reference sequence). The CDR3 covers 15 residues. Trimming took 0 bases from V and 3 from J, leaving 12 bases between them. The CDR3 DNA sequence: TGTGCCTGGAGTGTACGGGGGGCTTTCAATCAGCCCCAGCATTTT. Protein sequence: CAWSVRGAFNQPQHF.

The V and J genes are TRBV7-9 and TRBJ2-1; 16 positions agree with TRBD2. J lost 6 bases, V lost 7 bases, and 9 bases had no gene match. In germline, CDR1 is SEHNR, CDR2 FQNEAQ (reference sequence). The CDR3 extends over 17 amino acids. CDR3 sequence (DNA): TGTGCCAGCACACAACCGGGACTAGCGGGAGGGTCCAATGAGCAGTTCTTC. Protein sequence: CASTQPGLAGGSNEQFF.

The V gene is TRBV25-1, the J gene TRBJ2-1; 9 nucleotides match TRBD2. There are 14 residues in the CDR3. Germline lookup yields CDR1 MGHDK and CDR2 SYGVNS. V was pared by 10 bases and J by 3 bases, with 7 bases of the junction left unmatched. The CDR3 coding sequence is TGTGCCACTAGCGCGGGAGGGCTCTACAATGAGCAGTTCTTC. Amino acids: CATSAGGLYNEQFF.